Included here is one TCR beta chain sequence, with context. The sample is drawn from a study of human T cells and chemical hapten exposure. Time point given: pre-sensitization, week 0. Noted treatment: therapeutic diphenylcyclopropenone sensitization with weekly scalp DPC. CDR1 is MNHEY and CDR2 is SMNVEV in the germline V gene (reference sequence). The CDR3 is 17 amino acids. J was trimmed by 1 base and V by 5 bases; bases with no gene match: 9. MiXCR, applied by TCRdb to the RACE reads, yields one record per CDR3 protein. The sample contains under 300,000 distinct CDR3 sequences, almost 8% of which appear only once.

Source: whole blood, taken in connection with sensitization to the hapten diphenylcyclopropenone (DPC). The J gene is TRBJ2-3, the V gene TRBV27, with 10 bases matching TRBD1. The sequence was obtained from a man aged 18 to 29 with alopecia areata. Some clones in this sample may be carry-over from other donors' samples. The DNA of the CDR3 is TGTGCCAGCAGTCGAGACAGGGGGCGTCGAGGCACAGATACGCAGTATTTT. The encoded protein is CASSRDRGRRGTDTQYF.